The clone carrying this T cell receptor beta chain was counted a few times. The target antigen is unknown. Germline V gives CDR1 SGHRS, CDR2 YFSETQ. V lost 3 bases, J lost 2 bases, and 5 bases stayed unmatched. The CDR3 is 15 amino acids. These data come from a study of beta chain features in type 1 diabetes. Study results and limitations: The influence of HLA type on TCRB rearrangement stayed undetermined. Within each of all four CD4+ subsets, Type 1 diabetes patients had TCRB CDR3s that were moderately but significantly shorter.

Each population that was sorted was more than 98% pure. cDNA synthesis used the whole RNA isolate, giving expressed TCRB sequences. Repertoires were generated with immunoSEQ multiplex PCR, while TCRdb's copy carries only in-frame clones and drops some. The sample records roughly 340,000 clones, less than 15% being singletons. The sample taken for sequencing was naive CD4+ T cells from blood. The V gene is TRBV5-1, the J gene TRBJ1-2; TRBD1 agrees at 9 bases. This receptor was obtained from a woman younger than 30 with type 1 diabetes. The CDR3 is CASSSTGGLNYGYTF. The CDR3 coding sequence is TGCGCCAGCAGCTCAACAGGGGGCCTAAACTATGGCTACACCTTC.